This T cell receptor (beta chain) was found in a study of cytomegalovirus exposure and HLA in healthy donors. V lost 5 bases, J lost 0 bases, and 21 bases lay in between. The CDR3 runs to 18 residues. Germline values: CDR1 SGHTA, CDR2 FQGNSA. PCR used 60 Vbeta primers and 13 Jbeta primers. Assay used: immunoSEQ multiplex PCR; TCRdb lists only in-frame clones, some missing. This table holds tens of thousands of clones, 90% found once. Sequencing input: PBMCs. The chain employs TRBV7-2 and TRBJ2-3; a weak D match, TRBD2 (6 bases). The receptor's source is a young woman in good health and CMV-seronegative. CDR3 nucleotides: TGTGCCAGCAGCGGACTACTGGGGCCATTCTCTAGCACAGATACGCAGTATTTT. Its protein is CASSGLLGPFSSTDTQYF.